The 9 T cell receptor beta chains below were found in one sample sequenced in a study of cytomegalovirus exposure and HLA in healthy donors. Primers for the PCR totalled 60 Vbeta and 13 Jbeta. The protocol was immunoSEQ multiplex PCR, while the TCRdb copy is restricted to in-frame clones and leaves out a portion. The repertoire holds roughly 130,000 clones, with 55% to 80% as singletons. Sequenced: PBMCs. The receptors come from a woman between 35 and 50 years old in good health and CMV-seronegative.

This clone turned up a few times. This sequence joins TRBV19 and TRBJ1-1; D perhaps matches TRBD1 (6 bases). The CDR3 has 15 residues. Looked up from germline, CDR1 is LNHDA and CDR2 is SQIVND (reference sequence). Trimming cost V 6 bases and J 1 base, with 15 bases left between them. The CDR3 DNA reads as TGTGCCAGTAGGATTTCGGGGGGCGCGAACACTGAAGCTTTCTTT. This encodes CASRISGGANTEAFF.

This clone was picked up a small number of times. The chain has TRBV11-2 and TRBJ1-6, with D tentatively TRBD1 (5 bases). This CDR3 comprises 14 residues. V shed 8 bases and J shed 5 bases, with 13 bases lying between them. Looked up from germline, CDR1 is SGHAT and CDR2 is FQNNGV. CDR3 protein: CASSPGGDNSPLHF. CDR3 bases: TGTGCCAGCTCACCGGGAGGGGATAATTCACCCCTCCACTTT.

V usage is TRBV28 and J usage is TRBJ2-2, with 7 bases aligning to TRBD1. Germline trimming cut 4 bases from V and 0 bases from J; bases unmatched to any gene: 8. The germline CDR1 and CDR2 sequences are MDHEN and SYDVKM. CDR3 length: 17 residues. CDR3 DNA sequence: TGTGCCAGCAGTTCCCCTACAGGGGCCACGAACACCGGGGAGCTGTTTTTT. Protein: CASSSPTGATNTGELFF.

The rearrangement joins TRBV4-2 to TRBJ1-1; the D gene is possibly TRBD1 (5 bases). Germline V gives CDR1 LGHNA, CDR2 YNFKEQ. The CDR3 has 16 amino acids. V lost 0 bases to trimming and J lost 4 bases, with 15 bases between them. CDR3 nucleotide sequence: TGTGCCAGCAGCCAAGATGGTGGGCGGGGGAGCACTGAAGCTTTCTTT. It specifies CASSQDGGRGSTEAFF.

This rearrangement joins TRBV6-6 to TRBJ1-3, with no clear D. The V gene's germline CDR1 is MNHNY and CDR2 SVGAGI (reference sequence). The CDR3 consists of 14 residues. Trimming left V 7 bases short and J 0 bases short, with 10 bases between. CDR3 DNA sequence: TGTGCCAGCACCGTGGGGAGCTCTGGAAACACCATATATTTT. The encoded protein is CASTVGSSGNTIYF.

The chain has TRBV4-3 and TRBJ2-3, with 8 nucleotides matching TRBD1. Germline V lookup: CDR1 LGHNA, CDR2 YSLEER. This CDR3 is built from 16 residues. J gave up 4 bases and V 0 bases, and 6 bases lay outside the gene matches. The CDR3 coding sequence is TGCGCCAGCAGCCAAGATTCAGGGGGCCCGGCAGATACGCAGTATTTT. Its protein is CASSQDSGGPADTQYF.

This clone has only a few counts. The chain combines TRBV5-6 with TRBJ1-2; 8 bases fit TRBD1. The ends lost 0 bases at V and 7 bases at J; junction bases unmatched: 5. This CDR3 is built from 14 residues. Germline lookup yields CDR1 SGHDT and CDR2 YYEEEE. The CDR3, as DNA: TGTGCCAGCAGCTTGGCGACAGGGGTAGGTGGCTACACCTTC. It specifies CASSLATGVGGYTF.

V is TRBV5-1 and J is TRBJ2-7, with a weak D call TRBD2 (5 bases). Germline lookup yields CDR1 SGHRS and CDR2 YFSETQ. CDR3 length: 12 amino acids. V lost 5 bases, J lost 0 bases, and 6 bases lay in between. The CDR3 bases are TGCGCCAGCAGTGGGAGCTCCTACGAGCAGTACTTC. It translates to CASSGSSYEQYF.

V usage is TRBV9 and J usage is TRBJ2-1, with 13 bases matching TRBD2. The J segment lost 3 bases and the V segment lost 4 bases, leaving 7 bases of the junction unmatched. The germline V gene has CDR1 SGDLS and CDR2 YYNGEE. The CDR3 spans 17 residues. CDR3 DNA: TGTGCCAGCAGCTCCCCGACTAGCGGGGGGATCTACAATGAGCAGTTCTTC. Translated: CASSSPTSGGIYNEQFF.